A single sample is the source of the 30 T cell receptor beta chains below, sequenced in a study of shared clonotypes between healthy human individuals. Method: immunoSEQ multiplex PCR; TCRdb's copy keeps in-frame clones and lacks some. Altogether some 2 million clones are present, less than 95% being singletons, with the ten largest covering about 1.1%. Naive CD8 populations comprised CD45RO-negative cells positively selected for CCR7, excluding terminally differentiated effector memory CD45RA+ cells. Sequencing was performed on naive CD8+ T cells sorted from blood. The receptor set was obtained from a man between 18 and 29 years old in good health.

The rearrangement links TRBV27 to TRBJ2-1; 7 positions agree with TRBD1. This CDR3 has 16 residues. Germline V gene data show CDR1 as MNHEY and CDR2 as SMNVEV (reference sequence). With 3 bases clipped from V and 5 bases from J, the junction kept 10 bases outside the gene matches. The CDR3 DNA follows: TGTGCCAGCAGTTTTTCAGGGGGAGACCTCCACAATGAGCAGTTCTTC. Translating gives CASSFSGGDLHNEQFF.

This clone was observed once. The chain recombines TRBV5-4 with TRBJ2-7; D is ambiguous. Germline assignment: CDR1 SGHNT and CDR2 YYREEE (reference sequence). Trimming cost V 4 bases and J 0 bases, with 14 bases left between them. This CDR3 contains 15 residues. As DNA, the CDR3 is TGTGCCAGCAGCACCGGGCCACCTCCCTCCTACGAGCAGTACTTC. Amino acid sequence: CASSTGPPPSYEQYF.

The rearrangement links TRBV27 to TRBJ1-3, with D uncertain. The CDR3 is made up of 14 amino acids. Per germline, CDR1 MNHEY and CDR2 SMNVEV (reference sequence). Trimming cost V 11 bases and J 0 bases, with 14 bases left between them. Here the CDR3 reads CASGPGSSGNTIYF. CDR3 DNA: TGTGCCTCCGGCCCGGGAAGCTCTGGAAACACCATATATTTT.

The V and J genes are TRBV27 and TRBJ2-7; D might be TRBD1 or TRBD2, each matching 5 bases. The CDR3 totals 16 residues. V lost 7 bases and J 0 bases, leaving 19 bases between the germline ends. Germline loops: CDR1 MNHEY, CDR2 SMNVEV (reference sequence). The CDR3 bases are TGTGCCAGCAATCCCTCCGGGGCCGTCAACTCCTACGAGCAGTACTTC. Translation: CASNPSGAVNSYEQYF.

The V call is TRBV27, the J call TRBJ2-2, with TRBD1 identical over 10 bases. The germline CDR1 and CDR2 sequences are MNHEY and SMNVEV (reference sequence). The CDR3 sequence is 16 residues long. Trimming took 6 bases from V and 7 from J; bases not matched to a gene: 11. The CDR3 region has the DNA TGTGCCAGCAGGGACTCCGGGACAGGGGTTAGCGGGGAGCTGTTTTTT. Amino acid sequence: CASRDSGTGVSGELFF.

For this clone: One end of the junction is discordant with germline, which a read error may explain. J is TRBJ2-3 and V is TRBV7-2, with 11 bases identical to TRBD2. Germline V gene data show CDR1 as SGHTA and CDR2 as FQGNSA. The CDR3 length is 16 residues. The CDR3 sequence is CASTLLAGGPGDTQYF. CDR3 sequence (DNA): TGTGCCAGCACCTTATTAGCGGGAGGGCCCGGAGATACGCAGTATTTT.

This CDR3 reads CAGWRPGQETQYF. As DNA, the CDR3 is TGTGCCGGGTGGAGGCCGGGACAAGAGACCCAGTACTTC. J is TRBJ2-5 and V is TRBV2, with D tentatively TRBD2 (5 bases). Looked up from germline, CDR1 is SNHLY and CDR2 is FYNNEI. The CDR3 has 13 residues. The V end was cut by 11 bases, the J end by 2 bases, with 15 bases between. The full variable domain, in which reference TRBV2 and TRBJ2-5 provide the parts outside the CDR3, is EPEVTQTPSHQVTQMGQEVILRCVPISNHLYFYWYRQILGQKVEFLVSFYNNEISEKSEIFDDQFSVERPDGSNFTLKIRSTKLEDSAMYFCAGWRPGQETQYFGPGTRLLVL.

This clone has a single count. The chain carries TRBV28 and TRBJ2-3, with D tentatively TRBD1 or TRBD2 (5 bases each). The CDR3 runs 14 residues. Germline V CDR1 and CDR2: MDHEN, SYDVKM. Trimming shortened V by 5 bases and J by 2 bases, and 11 bases separated the two germline ends. The CDR3 here is CASSTGDPTDTQYF. In DNA form, the CDR3 reads TGTGCCAGCAGTACCGGGGACCCCACAGATACGCAGTATTTT.

A note on this clone: Relative to the germline gene, one junction end is altered; a read error may explain this. The chain recombines TRBV2 with TRBJ2-7, with TRBD2 matching over 7 bases. This CDR3 is built from 14 residues. Germline V CDR1 and CDR2: SNHLY, FYNNEI. The DNA of the CDR3 is TGTGCCAGCAGTAGCGGGGATCTCCTATACGGGCAGTACTTC. It translates to CASSSGDLLYGQYF.

This clone was counted once. V usage is TRBV6-5 and J usage is TRBJ2-1; maybe TRBD1 (5 bases). The V gene's germline CDR1 is MNHEY and CDR2 SVGAGI. Trimming removed 2 bases from V and 8 bases from J, with 13 bases in between. This CDR3 is built from 14 residues. CDR3 amino acids: CASSYTLQGDEQFF. For the CDR3, the DNA is TGTGCCAGCAGTTACACTCTCCAGGGCGATGAGCAGTTCTTC.

Comments on this clone: Germline is not matched at one junction end, which may reflect a read error. CDR3 DNA: TGTGCCAGCCGGGGGGCGGGAGAGGCAGAGACCCGGTACTTC. Its translation is CASRGAGEAETRYF. The rearrangement uses TRBV11-2 and TRBJ2-5; a possible D gene is TRBD2 (7 bases). This CDR3 comprises 14 residues. From germline, CDR1 is SGHAT and CDR2 FQNNGV.

This clone appeared once. The chain has TRBV28 and TRBJ2-4, with 10 bases aligning to TRBD1. This CDR3 has 16 residues. V trimming: 2 bases; J trimming: 7 bases; junction bases outside the gene matches: 8. Germline CDR1 and CDR2: MDHEN and SYDVKM. The CDR3 loop is CASSLGSGTGENIQYF. The CDR3 DNA is TGTGCCAGCAGTTTAGGGTCCGGGACAGGGGAGAACATTCAGTACTTC.

The chain combines TRBV7-9 with TRBJ2-7, with 7 nucleotides matching TRBD2. This CDR3 is 18 amino acids long. Germline V gene data show CDR1 as SEHNR and CDR2 as FQNEAQ (reference sequence). V gave up 5 bases and J gave up 3 bases; unmatched junction bases: 19. The CDR3 loop reads CASSPPVGEGPFFYEQYF. The CDR3 bases are TGTGCCAGCAGCCCCCCTGTGGGGGAGGGCCCTTTTTTCTACGAGCAGTACTTC.

The gene calls are TRBV5-1 and TRBJ2-5; the match to TRBD1 covers 7 bases. Germline trimming cut 2 bases from V and 9 bases from J; bases unmatched to any gene: 10. Germline V gene lookup returns CDR1 SGHRS and CDR2 YFSETQ. There are 14 residues in the CDR3. The CDR3 coding sequence is TGCGCCAGCAGCTTAGACAGGGTTGGGGCGGCCCAGTACTTC. This codes for CASSLDRVGAAQYF.

The chain uses TRBV10-1 and TRBJ2-7; 9 bases line up with TRBD2. With 7 bases clipped from V and 3 bases from J, the junction kept 10 bases outside the gene matches. The germline V gene has CDR1 WNHNN and CDR2 SYGVQD (reference sequence). The CDR3 runs to 15 residues. CDR3 loop: CASTTRSSGNYEQYF. In DNA, the CDR3 is TGCGCCAGCACCACCCGGTCTAGCGGGAACTACGAGCAGTACTTC.

The chain employs TRBV28 and TRBJ1-3, with 8 bases identical to TRBD1. V trimming: 4 bases; J trimming: 2 bases; junction bases outside the gene matches: 10. CDR1 and CDR2 from the germline V gene are MDHEN and SYDVKM. CDR3 size: 17 residues. This chain's CDR3 is CASSSRQGKGTGNTIYF. Written as DNA, the CDR3 is TGTGCCAGCAGTTCCCGACAGGGGAAGGGAACTGGAAACACCATATATTTT.

The V call is TRBV6-5, the J call TRBJ2-3; 7 bases map to TRBD2. Germline trimming cut 6 bases from V and 6 bases from J; bases unmatched to any gene: 12. Germline V gives CDR1 MNHEY, CDR2 SVGAGI. The CDR3 is 15 residues long. CDR3 protein: CASRNLGTTLDTQYF. The CDR3 DNA sequence: TGTGCCAGCAGGAATCTCGGGACTACCCTGGATACGCAGTATTTT.

The CDR3 reads CASSPRSPGPETEAFF. The CDR3 DNA follows: TGTGCCAGCAGCCCGCGATCTCCGGGCCCTGAGACTGAAGCTTTCTTT. The J gene is TRBJ1-1, the V gene TRBV9; D gene unclear. Germline V gene data show CDR1 as SGDLS and CDR2 as YYNGEE. The CDR3 loop spans 16 amino acids. Trimming cost V 4 bases and J 5 bases, with 21 bases left between them.

A note on this clone: Other nucleotide sequences in the sample specify the same CDR3. The chain uses TRBV7-9 and TRBJ1-1, with 7 bases lining up with TRBD1. The CDR3 has 14 residues. The germline CDR1 and CDR2 sequences are SEHNR and FQNEAQ (reference sequence). With 5 bases clipped from V and 1 base from J, the junction kept 4 bases outside the gene matches. The CDR3 loop is CASSPTGWNTEAFF. In nucleotides, the CDR3 is TGTGCCAGCAGCCCGACAGGGTGGAACACTGAAGCTTTCTTT. The full variable domain, its missing parts supplied by reference TRBV7-9 and TRBJ1-1, is DTGVSQNPRHKITKRGQNVTFRCDPISEHNRLYWYRQTLGQGPEFLTYFQNEAQLEKSRLLSDRFSAERPKGSFSTLEIQRTEQGDSAMYLCASSPTGWNTEAFFGQGTRLTVV.

This clone has a single count. This chain joins TRBV5-1 and TRBJ1-1; no reliable D call. V was pared by 0 bases and J by 3 bases, with 12 bases between. The CDR3 has 15 residues. The germline CDR1 and CDR2 sequences are SGHRS and YFSETQ. CDR3 loop: CASSLGPTEYTEAFF. For the CDR3, the DNA is TGCGCCAGCAGCTTGGGACCAACAGAATACACTGAAGCTTTCTTT.

The genes are TRBV30 and TRBJ1-2; maybe TRBD1 (5 bases). Germline V gene sequence: CDR1 GTSNPN, CDR2 SVGIG (reference sequence). V lost 3 bases to trimming and J lost 7 bases, with 15 bases between them. CDR3 length equals 13 residues. CDR3 loop: CAWSKLTASGYTF. The CDR3 region has the DNA TGTGCCTGGAGCAAATTGACAGCCTCTGGCTACACCTTC.

The rearrangement links TRBV5-1 to TRBJ2-1, with 10 nucleotides matching TRBD2. The V segment lost 0 bases and the J segment 4 bases; nucleotides outside the gene matches: 13. The CDR3 is made up of 19 amino acids. Germline assignment: CDR1 SGHRS and CDR2 YFSETQ. The CDR3 DNA sequence: TGCGCCAGCAGCTTGGCCAAGAAACTAGCGGGGTTAGCATACAATGAGCAGTTCTTC. Protein sequence: CASSLAKKLAGLAYNEQFF.

With respect to this clone: The identical CDR3 is also encoded by other nucleotide sequences in the sample. The chain has TRBV7-3 and TRBJ1-1; weak D call: TRBD1 (5 bases). Germline lookup yields CDR1 SGHTA and CDR2 FQGTGA. This CDR3 has 13 amino acids. The germline V and J ends were trimmed by 4 bases and 0 bases, with 6 bases remaining between them. The CDR3: CASSSGLNTEAFF. The CDR3 DNA is TGTGCCAGCAGCTCAGGGTTGAACACTGAAGCTTTCTTT.

This clone was detected only once. J is TRBJ2-3 and V is TRBV2, with 8 bases identical to TRBD2. The junction had 13 bases not matched to a gene; V was cut back by 10 bases and J by 4 bases. This CDR3 region has 15 residues. CDR1 SNHLY and CDR2 FYNNEI come from the germline V gene. In DNA form, the CDR3 reads TGTGCCACCCATCACGGGGGGGCCGCCCCAGATACGCAGTATTTT. Translated: CATHHGGAAPDTQYF. Variable domain in full (rest from reference TRBV2 and TRBJ2-3): EPEVTQTPSHQVTQMGQEVILRCVPISNHLYFYWYRQILGQKVEFLVSFYNNEISEKSEIFDDQFSVERPDGSNFTLKIRSTKLEDSAMYFCATHHGGAAPDTQYFGPGTRLTVL.

Points on this clone: Different DNA sequences within this sample yield the same CDR3. The V call is TRBV2, the J call TRBJ2-7; 8 bases are shared with TRBD1. Losses at the gene ends were 4 bases for V and 4 bases for J; bases not matched to a gene: 3. The CDR3 runs 13 residues. Germline V gives CDR1 SNHLY, CDR2 FYNNEI. Here the CDR3 reads CASSAGGGYEQYF. The CDR3 region has the DNA TGTGCCAGCAGTGCAGGGGGCGGGTACGAGCAGTACTTC.

The chain carries TRBV9 and TRBJ2-5; 12 bases fit TRBD2. The germline gives CDR1 SGDLS, CDR2 YYNGEE. This CDR3 is built from 16 residues. After removal of 0 bases from V and 4 bases from J, the junction contained 4 bases not matched to a gene. The chain's CDR3 is CASSVGTSGVGETQYF. CDR3 in DNA: TGTGCCAGCAGCGTAGGGACTAGCGGGGTAGGAGAGACCCAGTACTTC. Supplemented by reference TRBV9 and TRBJ2-5, the full variable domain reads DSGVTQTPKHLITATGQRVTLRCSPRSGDLSVYWYQQSLDQGLQFLIQYYNGEERAKGNILERFSAQQFPDLHSELNLSSLELGDSALYFCASSVGTSGVGETQYFGPGTRLLVL.

This clone was recorded only once. This rearrangement joins TRBV5-4 to TRBJ2-1; 10 bases fit TRBD2. Germline CDR1 SGHNT, CDR2 YYREEE (reference sequence). V shed 6 bases, J shed 2 bases, and the junction held 5 bases outside the gene matches. This CDR3 contains 15 residues. The DNA of the CDR3 is TGTGCCAGCACGGAGCGGGGGGGTACCTACAATGAGCAGTTCTTC. Encoded protein: CASTERGGTYNEQFF.

V is TRBV7-9 and J is TRBJ2-7; the match to TRBD1 covers 9 bases. The V segment lost 5 bases and the J segment 5 bases; nucleotides outside the gene matches: 13. This CDR3 has 16 residues. Germline CDR1 SEHNR, CDR2 FQNEAQ (reference sequence). The DNA for the CDR3 is TGTGCCAGCAGCGCCCACGCCGGGACAGGGAGAAACGAGCAGTACTTC. Protein: CASSAHAGTGRNEQYF.

The chain uses TRBV30 and TRBJ2-1; the D call may be TRBD1 or TRBD2 (5 bases each). Germline CDR1 is GTSNPN and CDR2 is SVGIG (reference sequence). V shed 0 bases and J shed 8 bases, with 8 bases lying between them. The CDR3 sequence is 12 residues long. The CDR3 region is CAWSVRGDEQFF. The CDR3 nucleotides read TGTGCCTGGAGTGTAAGAGGGGATGAGCAGTTCTTC.

The chain recombines TRBV10-3 with TRBJ2-1; 8 positions agree with TRBD2. This CDR3 is built from 11 residues. Germline V CDR1 and CDR2: ENHRY, SYGVKD. The trim removed 4 bases at V and 13 bases at J, leaving 3 bases unmatched. The CDR3 spells CAISGSGVQFF. Written as DNA, the CDR3 is TGTGCCATCAGTGGTAGCGGGGTACAGTTCTTC.